These 20 T cell receptor beta chains were sequenced from one sample in a study of T cells in Graves' hyperthyroidism and ophthalmopathy. TCR beta CDR3 sequences were amplified from RNA transcripts. TCR CDR3 underwent first-round RT-PCR with the HTBI primer set. TCRdb passed the multiplex PCR reads through MiXCR, listing each CDR3 protein once. The sample includes 250,000 to 300,000 distinct CDR3 sequences, less than 15% of them seen just once. The sequenced sample was blood. The origin of the receptors is a woman in her thirties or forties with Graves' hyperthyroidism that later progressed to Graves' ophthalmopathy.

This clonotype was counted many times. The chain uses TRBV30 and TRBJ2-1; D remains ambiguous. Germline V gene sequence: CDR1 GTSNPN, CDR2 SVGIG (reference sequence). The length of the CDR3 is 13 residues. The V and J ends lost 0 bases and 7 bases respectively, with 10 bases between them. CDR3 in DNA: TGTGCCTGGAGTGTAAGGGCTACGAATGAGCAGTTCTTC. As protein: CAWSVRATNEQFF. Full variable domain (remainder filled in from reference TRBV30 and TRBJ2-1): SQTIHQWPATLVQPVGSPLSLECTVEGTSNPNLYWYRQAAGRGLQLLFYSVGIGQISSEVPQNLSASRPQDRQFILSSKKLLLSDSGFYLCAWSVRATNEQFFGPGTRLTVL.

The chain recombines TRBV27 with TRBJ2-5; 10 bases agree with TRBD2. V lost 6 bases to trimming and J lost 5 bases; unmatched junction nucleotides: 9. The CDR3 sequence is 15 residues long. Germline CDR1 is MNHEY and CDR2 is SMNVEV (reference sequence). This CDR3 reads CASRPSGRWGETQYF. CDR3 in DNA: TGTGCCAGCAGACCTAGCGGGAGATGGGGGGAGACCCAGTACTTC.

There are a few counts of this clonotype. V and J are TRBV7-9 and TRBJ2-7; TRBD2 matches 9 bases. The germline V gene has CDR1 SEHNR and CDR2 FQNEAQ (reference sequence). The CDR3 has 15 residues. Unmatched junction bases numbered 6, after V lost 2 bases and J lost 4 bases. This CDR3 is CASSLSSGGGYEQYF. CDR3 DNA sequence: TGTGCCAGCAGCTTAAGTAGCGGGGGTGGGTACGAGCAGTACTTC.

This clonotype has ten or more counts. V and J are TRBV28 and TRBJ2-5; D not certain. The CDR3 spans 13 residues. Looked up from germline, CDR1 is MDHEN and CDR2 is SYDVKM. The ends were cut back, 5 bases at V and 1 base at J, with 8 bases in the middle. As DNA, the CDR3 is TGTGCCAGCAGTGTCCCTGTCCAAGAGACCCAGTACTTC. Translated, it gives CASSVPVQETQYF.

This clonotype was seen repeatedly, ten times or more. This rearrangement joins TRBV12-3 or TRBV12-4 to TRBJ2-3; possibly TRBD1 for D (8 bases). The CDR3 has 18 amino acids. V shed 3 bases and J shed 3 bases, with 22 bases lying between them. The CDR3 coding sequence is TGTGCCAGCAGTTTCGCCGGACTAGGACAGGGTGGGACAGATACGCAGTATTTT. Protein product: CASSFAGLGQGGTDTQYF.

This clonotype was recorded many times. This chain uses TRBV12-3 or TRBV12-4 with TRBJ2-7; D unclear. The V end lost 2 bases, the J end lost 6 bases, and 14 bases lay between the germline ends. This CDR3 region has 14 residues. This CDR3 is CASSLLGNFGEQYF. The CDR3 coding sequence is TGTGCCAGCAGTTTATTGGGAAATTTCGGCGAGCAGTACTTC.

This clonotype has a count of ten or more. The chain uses TRBV20-1 and TRBJ2-7; 8 nucleotides match TRBD1. The CDR3 loop spans 14 amino acids. CDR1 DFQATT and CDR2 SNEGSKA come from the germline V gene (reference sequence). Unmatched junction bases numbered 10, after V lost 4 bases and J lost 5 bases. The CDR3: CSATGTGLWDEQYF. The CDR3 DNA is TGCAGTGCTACCGGGACAGGCCTGTGGGACGAGCAGTACTTC.

Notes on this clonotype: This may stem from a read error, because a much larger clone lies one nucleotide away. V usage is TRBV5-5 and J usage is TRBJ1-5, with D possibly matching TRBD1 (6 bases). The V end was cut by 4 bases, the J end by 1 base, with 15 bases between. The CDR3 is made up of 16 amino acids. Per germline, CDR1 SGHKS and CDR2 YYEKEE (reference sequence). CDR3 residues: CASSADRLVSNQPQHF. As DNA, the CDR3 is TGTGCCAGCAGCGCCGACAGGCTTGTGAGCAATCAGCCCCAGCATTTT.

This chain connects TRBV5-8 to TRBJ1-5; D not resolved. The CDR3 length is 14 residues. Trimming removed 4 bases at V and 6 bases at J, with 14 bases between. CDR1 and CDR2 (germline): SGHTS, YDEGEE. The CDR3 protein is CASSPGVRGQPQHF. The CDR3 nucleotides read TGTGCCAGCAGCCCCGGGGTTCGGGGTCAGCCCCAGCATTTT.

The chain carries TRBV28 and TRBJ2-3; 12 bases are shared with TRBD2. V gave up 8 bases and J gave up 6 bases; unmatched junction bases: 12. The germline CDR1 and CDR2 sequences are MDHEN and SYDVKM. The CDR3 runs to 16 residues. The DNA of the CDR3 is TGTGCCAGCCACTCCCTGCTAGCGGGAGGGCGGGATACGCAGTATTTT. Translated, it gives CASHSLLAGGRDTQYF. Full variable domain (remainder filled in from reference TRBV28 and TRBJ2-3): DVKVTQSSRYLVKRTGEKVFLECVQDMDHENMFWYRQDPGLGLRLIYFSYDVKMKEKGDIPEGYSVSREKKERFSLILESASTNQTSMYLCASHSLLAGGRDTQYFGPGTRLTVL.

This clonotype has just one count. J is TRBJ2-4 and V is TRBV20-1, with D tentatively TRBD1 (6 bases). Per germline, CDR1 DFQATT and CDR2 SNEGSKA (reference sequence). The CDR3 totals 15 residues. V gave up 0 bases and J gave up 0 bases, with 9 bases separating them. The CDR3 bases are TGCAGTGCTAGAGACTACAGGGAAGCCAAAAACATTCAGTACTTC. It yields the protein CSARDYREAKNIQYF.

This rearrangement joins TRBV24-1 to TRBJ2-7; tentatively, D is TRBD2 (6 bases). Germline lookup yields CDR1 KGHDR and CDR2 SFDVKD. Trimming shortened V by 9 bases and J by 5 bases, and 10 bases separated the two germline ends. The CDR3 sequence is 11 residues long. Here the CDR3 reads CATRRGHEQYF. DNA for the CDR3: TGTGCCACCCGGCGGGGACACGAGCAGTACTTC.

This clonotype was observed at least ten times. This rearrangement joins TRBV12-3 or TRBV12-4 to TRBJ1-1, with unresolved D. V was shortened by 7 bases and J by 10 bases, with 16 bases between the two germline ends. CDR3 length: 12 amino acids. CDR3: CASTQLGDGAFF. CDR3 DNA: TGTGCCAGCACTCAATTGGGAGACGGAGCTTTCTTT.

This clonotype was observed at least ten times. The V gene is TRBV6-5, the J gene TRBJ2-1; 8 nucleotides line up with TRBD2. The CDR3 contains 18 residues. Germline V CDR1 and CDR2: MNHEY, SVGAGI. Trimming removed 0 bases from V and 5 bases from J; junction bases left unmatched: 12. The CDR3 bases are TGTGCCAGCAGTTACTCTTCGAGGGAACTAGCGGCCCACAATGAGCAGTTCTTC. This translates into CASSYSSRELAAHNEQFF.

The V and J genes are TRBV24-1 and TRBJ2-2; D uncertain. The germline V and J ends were trimmed by 8 bases and 7 bases, with 7 bases remaining between them. Germline lookup yields CDR1 KGHDR and CDR2 SFDVKD. The CDR3 contains 11 residues. The CDR3 sequence is CATMGDGELFF. The CDR3 DNA reads TGTGCCACCATGGGTGACGGGGAGCTGTTTTTT.

This clonotype was counted at least ten times. The rearrangement uses TRBV5-1 and TRBJ2-3; D is possibly TRBD1 (5 bases). CDR3 length: 17 residues. Germline CDR1 SGHRS, CDR2 YFSETQ. Trimming cost V 1 base and J 6 bases, with 21 bases left between them. CDR3 in amino acids: CASSLIPPGLKGDTQYF. Here the CDR3 DNA reads TGCGCCAGCAGCTTGATTCCACCGGGCCTCAAGGGGGATACGCAGTATTTT.

This clonotype came up many times. This rearrangement joins TRBV7-9 to TRBJ2-2; no clear D. From germline, CDR1 is SEHNR and CDR2 FQNEAQ (reference sequence). Trimming left V 9 bases short and J 1 base short, with 0 bases between. The CDR3 has 10 amino acids. DNA of the CDR3: TGTGCCAGGAACACCGGGGAGCTGTTTTTT. Translated: CARNTGELFF.

This clonotype was detected many times. The genes are TRBV12-3 or TRBV12-4 and TRBJ1-5; D gene uncertain. The CDR3 is 15 residues long. V was pared by 5 bases and J by 5 bases, with 16 bases between. CDR3 nucleotides: TGTGCCAGCAGTCCCATCGGCGGTTCACATCAGCCCCAGCATTTT. Protein product: CASSPIGGSHQPQHF.

This clonotype was detected ten times or more. J is TRBJ1-5 and V is TRBV4-1; no definite D call. V lost 1 base and J 5 bases, leaving 9 bases between the germline ends. Germline V gene sequence: CDR1 MGHRA, CDR2 YSYEKL. CDR3 length: 14 amino acids. The CDR3 region is CASSQVGRDQPQHF. The CDR3, as DNA: TGCGCCAGCAGCCAAGTGGGGAGAGATCAGCCCCAGCATTTT.

This clonotype was counted ten times or more. This chain uses TRBV11-2 with TRBJ2-5; TRBD1 might be the D (6 bases). V dropped 2 bases and J dropped 4 bases, with 14 bases sitting between them. The V gene's germline CDR1 is SGHAT and CDR2 FQNNGV. This CDR3 contains 15 residues. CDR3 bases: TGTGCCAGCAGCTTATGGCAGGGGTCGGGAGAGACCCAGTACTTC. It is translated as CASSLWQGSGETQYF.